Listed here are 26 T cell receptor beta chains from one sample, sequenced in a study of blood T cells in healthy people across ages. A J-beta primer mix and a sample-barcoded 5' primer were used in a second PCR of roughly 6 to 11 cycles. One entry per CDR3 protein results from TCRdb running MiXCR on the 5' RACE reads. The table includes about 1.5 million distinct CDR3 sequences, approximately 43% detected once. The specimen was blood. The receptors shown here come from a woman younger than 30 in good health.

V usage is TRBV29-1 and J usage is TRBJ2-7; unclear D gene. V was shortened by 4 bases and J by 3 bases, with 16 bases between the two germline ends. The CDR3 has 14 residues. Per the germline V gene, CDR1 is SQVTM and CDR2 is ANQGSEA. The chain's CDR3 is CSVVGSTAGYEQYF. In DNA, the CDR3 is TGCAGCGTTGTGGGATCAACAGCCGGCTACGAGCAGTACTTC.

CDR3 in amino acids: CASSQGAGVFF. CDR3 DNA: TGCGCCAGCAGCCAGGGGGCTGGGGTGTTTTTT. This chain joins TRBV4-1 and TRBJ1-4; D is possibly TRBD1 (6 bases). The CDR3 contains 11 residues. V shed 3 bases and J shed 15 bases, with 11 bases lying between them. CDR1 and CDR2 (germline): MGHRA, YSYEKL.

Comment on this clonotype: It may be a read error: a sequence one base away is much more abundant. This chain connects TRBV5-1 to TRBJ2-3; D perhaps matches TRBD2 (6 bases). This CDR3 comprises 16 residues. Per germline, CDR1 SGHRS and CDR2 YFSETQ. The CDR3 DNA reads as TGCGCCGGCAGCTTGGCCCGCGGGGCTAGCACAGATACGCAGTATTTT. Translated: CAGSLARGASTDTQYF.

The V call is TRBV4-1, the J call TRBJ2-5; D is unresolved. The CDR3 has 12 amino acids. Germline lookup yields CDR1 MGHRA and CDR2 YSYEKL. V was cut by 4 bases and J by 11 bases, with 14 bases left in between. The CDR3 protein is CASSRDWNEQYF. The CDR3 coding sequence is TGCGCCAGCAGCCGAGATTGGAATGAGCAGTACTTC.

The chain uses TRBV7-2 and TRBJ1-5, with TRBD1 identical over 9 bases. The CDR3 covers 15 residues. Germline CDR1 SGHTA, CDR2 FQGNSA. The V gene end was trimmed by 4 bases and the J gene end by 3 bases; junction bases not matched to a gene: 4. The DNA of the CDR3 is TGTGCCAGCAGCTGGGGACAGGGATTCAATCAGCCCCAGCATTTT. Its translation is CASSWGQGFNQPQHF.

This clonotype was recorded a few times. The chain is built from TRBV7-9 and TRBJ2-2; D could derive from TRBD1 or TRBD2 (5 bases each). V lost 3 bases to trimming and J lost 15 bases, with 11 bases between them. Germline V gene data show CDR1 as SEHNR and CDR2 as FQNEAQ (reference sequence). The CDR3 is made up of 11 amino acids. CDR3 DNA: TGTGCCAGCAGCTTTGAGGGGAAGGTGTTTTTT. Protein: CASSFEGKVFF.

The chain couples TRBV12-3 or TRBV12-4 to TRBJ1-5, with 8 bases that match TRBD1. This CDR3 comprises 13 residues. V gave up 7 bases and J gave up 7 bases; unmatched junction bases: 6. The CDR3 loop is CASKAGGGQPQHF. CDR3 coding DNA: TGTGCCAGCAAAGCAGGGGGCGGGCAGCCCCAGCATTTT.

This sequence joins TRBV7-2 and TRBJ1-3, with 10 bases aligning to TRBD1. This CDR3 has 16 residues. The junction had 4 bases not matched to a gene; V was cut back by 5 bases and J by 0 bases. Per germline, CDR1 SGHTA and CDR2 FQGNSA. The CDR3, as DNA: TGTGCCAGCAGCACGGGACAGGGGACCTCTGGAAACACCATATATTTT. Encoded protein: CASSTGQGTSGNTIYF.

The chain combines TRBV29-1 with TRBJ2-7; D possibly uses TRBD1 or TRBD2 (5 bases each). CDR1 and CDR2 from the germline V gene are SQVTM and ANQGSEA. V gave up 0 bases and J gave up 6 bases, with 15 bases separating them. The CDR3 runs 14 residues. CDR3 protein: CSVEDPGKGVEQYF. Here the CDR3 DNA reads TGCAGCGTTGAAGATCCAGGGAAGGGAGTCGAGCAGTACTTC.

This clonotype was picked up a small number of times. The chain uses TRBV6-2 or TRBV6-3 and TRBJ2-1; 10 positions agree with TRBD2. J gave up 4 bases and V 10 bases, and 10 bases lay outside the gene matches. Germline loops: CDR1 MNHEY, CDR2 SVGEGT. The length of the CDR3 is 15 residues. The CDR3 DNA is TGTGCCACCCGCCCGGGACTAGCGCAGTACAATGAGCAGTTCTTC. Translated: CATRPGLAQYNEQFF.

The V call is TRBV10-3, the J call TRBJ2-7; 9 positions match TRBD2. The ends lost 1 base at V and 0 bases at J; junction bases unmatched: 7. The CDR3 runs 17 residues. The germline CDR1 and CDR2 sequences are ENHRY and SYGVKD. CDR3 loop: CAISEWGTSRSSYEQYF. The CDR3, as DNA: TGTGCCATCAGTGAGTGGGGGACTAGCCGGAGCTCCTACGAGCAGTACTTC.

In this sample, this clonotype turned up a few times. The gene calls are TRBV2 and TRBJ1-6; 8 nucleotides align to TRBD1. The CDR3 spans 17 residues. Germline values: CDR1 SNHLY, CDR2 FYNNEI. The V segment lost 6 bases and the J segment 7 bases; nucleotides outside the gene matches: 14. Here the CDR3 DNA reads TGTGCCAGCAGGGTGGACAGGGCGGTTTTCCTAAATTCACCCCTCCACTTT. It is translated as CASRVDRAVFLNSPLHF.

The chain has TRBV20-1 and TRBJ1-6, with a tentative D call TRBD1 (5 bases). V lost 5 bases to trimming and J lost 7 bases, with 15 bases between them. Germline V gene data show CDR1 as DFQATT and CDR2 as SNEGSKA (reference sequence). The CDR3 runs to 14 residues. CDR3 DNA sequence: TGCAGTGCTGGGCCCCGGGCAGGGAATTCACCCCTCCACTTT. Protein: CSAGPRAGNSPLHF.

This clonotype appeared a few times. This chain connects TRBV20-1 to TRBJ2-1; TRBD2 agrees at 12 bases. Germline V CDR1 and CDR2: DFQATT, SNEGSKA (reference sequence). This CDR3 comprises 15 residues. Trimming took 5 bases from V and 4 from J; bases not matched to a gene: 6. CDR3 bases: TGCAGTGCTTCCCCTAGCGGGAGGGTTTACAATGAGCAGTTCTTC. This translates into CSASPSGRVYNEQFF.

This clonotype was seen a few times. V and J are TRBV5-8 and TRBJ2-7; 12 positions match TRBD2. This CDR3 is 14 amino acids long. J gave up 7 bases and V 6 bases, and 8 bases lay outside the gene matches. CDR1 and CDR2 (germline): SGHTS, YDEGEE. The CDR3 coding sequence is TGTGCCAGCACCAGACTAGCGGGAGTTGGTGAGCAGTACTTC. Its protein is CASTRLAGVGEQYF.

Details on this clonotype: An end of the junction differs from the germline gene, which may be a read error. The V gene is TRBV6-6, the J gene TRBJ2-1; 9 positions agree with TRBD2. Per the germline V gene, CDR1 is MNHNY and CDR2 is SVGAGI (reference sequence). CDR3 length: 16 residues. The CDR3 region is CASSYTSGGSFNEQFF. The CDR3 DNA is TGTGCCAGCAGTTACACGAGCGGGGGGTCCTTCAATGAGCAGTTCTTC.

The chain couples TRBV3-1 to TRBJ2-1, with 7 nucleotides matching TRBD2. Looked up from germline, CDR1 is LGHDT and CDR2 is YNNKEL (reference sequence). J lost 9 bases, V lost 0 bases, and 14 bases had no gene match. This CDR3 region has 17 residues. For the CDR3, the DNA is TGTGCCAGCAGCCAAGATCTAGCCAGCGGGAATTTTGCTGAGCAGTTCTTC. This translates into CASSQDLASGNFAEQFF.

There are a few counts of this clonotype. The chain combines TRBV7-6 with TRBJ2-5; 10 nucleotides align to TRBD2. CDR3 length: 16 amino acids. Per germline, CDR1 SGHVS and CDR2 FNYEAQ. V was clipped by 5 bases and J by 0 bases; unmatched bases: 6. The CDR3 region has the DNA TGTGCCAGCAGCCCAACTAGCGGGGTTCACCAAGAGACCCAGTACTTC. Encoded protein: CASSPTSGVHQETQYF.

A note on this clonotype: Just one base apart from a much larger clone, this may be a read error. The chain recombines TRBV15 with TRBJ2-5; 9 nucleotides line up with TRBD1. The closer fit of TRBJ2-1 to the DNA end suggests the J call may be wrong. The CDR3 has 19 amino acids. The germline gives CDR1 LNHNV, CDR2 YYDKDF (reference sequence). CDR3 residues: CATSKDKFWTGVAQETQFF. The CDR3 region has the DNA TGTGCCACCAGCAAAGATAAGTTTTGGACAGGGGTGGCCCAAGAGACCCAGTTCTTC.

The gene calls are TRBV7-2 and TRBJ1-6; D is perhaps TRBD1 (6 bases). Trimming removed 1 base at V and 10 bases at J, with 17 bases between. CDR1 is SGHTA and CDR2 is FQGNSA in the germline V gene. This CDR3 comprises 16 residues. The CDR3 here is CASSLVATGLYSPLHF. The CDR3, as DNA: TGTGCCAGCAGCTTAGTCGCGACAGGACTTTACTCACCCCTCCACTTT.

This clonotype has a handful of counts. The rearrangement links TRBV18 to TRBJ2-5; D is perhaps TRBD2 (6 bases). The CDR3 length is 14 residues. The V end lost 3 bases, the J end lost 11 bases, and 19 bases lay between the germline ends. Germline CDR1 is KGHSH and CDR2 is LQKENI. CDR3 coding DNA: TGTGCCAGCTCACCTACCTTGGGAGGCCATGAGCAGTACTTC. Translated, it gives CASSPTLGGHEQYF.

This chain links TRBV11-2 with TRBJ1-6; D is ambiguous. V lost 2 bases to trimming and J lost 7 bases, with 15 bases between them. The CDR3 sequence is 16 residues long. Per the germline V gene, CDR1 is SGHAT and CDR2 is FQNNGV. CDR3 loop: CASSLSTEAWNSPLHF. In DNA form, the CDR3 reads TGTGCCAGCAGCTTAAGTACGGAGGCGTGGAATTCACCCCTCCACTTT.

In DNA, the CDR3 is TGTGCCACCAGTGATGCGGGAAGGTCAGGACTAGGCACAGATACGCAGTATTTT. This sequence encodes CATSDAGRSGLGTDTQYF. The chain carries TRBV24-1 and TRBJ2-3, with 7 bases fitting TRBD2. J gave up 1 base and V 3 bases, and 12 bases lay outside the gene matches. This CDR3 is built from 18 residues. CDR1 KGHDR and CDR2 SFDVKD come from the germline V gene.

This chain links TRBV6-5 with TRBJ1-1; D call uncertain. Germline-derived CDR1 and CDR2 are MNHEY and SVGAGI. Trimming stripped 7 bases from V and 5 bases from J, with 14 bases between. This CDR3 is 13 amino acids long. Here the CDR3 reads CASTSGRWTEAFF. For the CDR3, the DNA is TGTGCCAGCACCTCCGGAAGGTGGACTGAAGCTTTCTTT.

The chain joins TRBV4-1 to TRBJ2-7; D is undetermined. Trimming removed 1 base from V and 2 bases from J, with 9 bases in between. Germline V gene lookup returns CDR1 MGHRA and CDR2 YSYEKL. This CDR3 comprises 14 residues. The CDR3 DNA sequence: TGCGCCAGCAGCCAAGTAACAGTAACCTACGAGCAGTACTTC. Amino acid sequence: CASSQVTVTYEQYF.

CDR3 DNA sequence: TGTGCCAGCAGCCCCCGTTCTTACAGGGGCGGCTACACCTTC. Translation gives CASSPRSYRGGYTF. The chain combines TRBV14 with TRBJ1-2; 7 bases fit TRBD1. The CDR3 covers 14 residues. CDR1 and CDR2 (germline): SGHDN, FVKESK. The V gene end was trimmed by 4 bases and the J gene end by 8 bases; junction bases not matched to a gene: 10. The full variable domain, in which reference TRBV14 and TRBJ1-2 provide the parts outside the CDR3, is EAGVTQFPSHSVIEKGQTVTLRCDPISGHDNLYWYRRVMGKEIKFLLHFVKESKQDESGMPNNRFLAERTGGTYSTLKVQPAELEDSGVYFCASSPRSYRGGYTFGSGTRLTVV.